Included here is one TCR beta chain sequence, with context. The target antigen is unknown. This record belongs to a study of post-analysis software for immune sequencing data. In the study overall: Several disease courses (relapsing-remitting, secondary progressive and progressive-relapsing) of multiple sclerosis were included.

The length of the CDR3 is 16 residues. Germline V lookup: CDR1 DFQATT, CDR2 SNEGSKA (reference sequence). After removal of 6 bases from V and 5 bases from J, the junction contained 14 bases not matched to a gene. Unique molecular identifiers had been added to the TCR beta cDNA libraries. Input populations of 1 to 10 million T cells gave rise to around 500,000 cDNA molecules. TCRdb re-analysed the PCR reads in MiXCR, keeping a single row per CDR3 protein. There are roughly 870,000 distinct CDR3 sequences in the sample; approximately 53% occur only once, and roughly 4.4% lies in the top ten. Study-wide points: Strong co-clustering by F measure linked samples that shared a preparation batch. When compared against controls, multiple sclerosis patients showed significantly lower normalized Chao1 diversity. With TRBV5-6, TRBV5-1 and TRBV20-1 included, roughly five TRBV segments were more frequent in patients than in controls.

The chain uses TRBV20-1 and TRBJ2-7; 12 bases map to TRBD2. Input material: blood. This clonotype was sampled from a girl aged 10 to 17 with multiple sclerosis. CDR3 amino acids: CSAPRRLAGGRNEQYF. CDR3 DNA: TGCAGTGCACCCAGACGGCTAGCGGGGGGGCGAAACGAGCAGTACTTC.